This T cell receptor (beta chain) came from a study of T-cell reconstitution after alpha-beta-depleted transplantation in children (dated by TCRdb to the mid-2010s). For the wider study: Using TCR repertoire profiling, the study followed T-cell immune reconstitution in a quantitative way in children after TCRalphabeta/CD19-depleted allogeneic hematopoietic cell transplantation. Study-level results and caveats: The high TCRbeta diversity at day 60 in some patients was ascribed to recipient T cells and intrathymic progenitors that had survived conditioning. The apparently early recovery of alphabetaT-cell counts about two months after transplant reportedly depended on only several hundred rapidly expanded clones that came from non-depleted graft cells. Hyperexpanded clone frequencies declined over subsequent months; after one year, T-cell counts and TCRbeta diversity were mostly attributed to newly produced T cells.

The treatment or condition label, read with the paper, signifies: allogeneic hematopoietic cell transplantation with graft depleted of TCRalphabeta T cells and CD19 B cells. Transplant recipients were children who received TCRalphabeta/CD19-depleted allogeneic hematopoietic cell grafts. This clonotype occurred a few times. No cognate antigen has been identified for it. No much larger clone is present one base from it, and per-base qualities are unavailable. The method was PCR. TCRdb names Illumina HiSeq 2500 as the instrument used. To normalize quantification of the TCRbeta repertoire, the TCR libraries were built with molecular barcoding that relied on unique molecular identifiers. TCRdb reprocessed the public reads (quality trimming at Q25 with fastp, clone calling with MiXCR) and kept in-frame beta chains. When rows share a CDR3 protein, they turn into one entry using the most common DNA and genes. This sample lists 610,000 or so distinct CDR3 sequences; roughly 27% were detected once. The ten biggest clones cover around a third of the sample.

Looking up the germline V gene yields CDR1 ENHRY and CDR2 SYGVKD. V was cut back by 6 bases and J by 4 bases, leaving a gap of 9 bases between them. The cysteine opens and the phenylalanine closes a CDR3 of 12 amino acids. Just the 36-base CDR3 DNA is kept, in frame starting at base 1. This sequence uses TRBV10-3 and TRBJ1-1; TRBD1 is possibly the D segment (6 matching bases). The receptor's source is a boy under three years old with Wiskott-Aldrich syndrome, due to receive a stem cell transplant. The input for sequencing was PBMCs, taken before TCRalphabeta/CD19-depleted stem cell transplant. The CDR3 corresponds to CAISEDSTEAFF. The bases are TGTGCCATCAGCGAGGACAGCACTGAAGCTTTCTTT.